The 14 T cell receptor beta chains in this list originate from one sample, sequenced in a study of T cell repertoires in cytomegalovirus infection. Antigen specificity for these receptors is unknown. TCRdb itself ran the reads through MiXCR, one entry per CDR3 protein. The table lists around 340,000 distinct CDR3 sequences, 25% to 35% of them singletons, with around 18% in the top ten. Sequences were derived from cultured PBMCs, sampled from culture after CMV antigen stimulation. Receptors originate from a human donor in good health (CMV status not recorded). Some clones in this sample may be carry-over from other donors' samples.

This clonotype was observed a few times. The gene calls are TRBV3-1 and TRBJ2-2; D ambiguous. CDR3 size: 14 residues. The V gene lost 3 bases and the J gene lost 6 bases, with 11 bases spanning the gap. Germline V lookup: CDR1 LGHDT, CDR2 YNNKEL (reference sequence). CDR3 protein: CASSHPGPPGELFF. CDR3 nucleotides: TGTGCCAGCAGCCACCCAGGACCCCCCGGGGAGCTGTTTTTT.

The CDR3 reads CASRSPGSTDTQYF. For the CDR3, the DNA is TGTGCCAGCCGGTCCCCGGGTAGCACAGATACGCAGTATTTT. J is TRBJ2-3 and V is TRBV19; D is ambiguous. The V and J ends lost 9 bases and 0 bases respectively, with 13 bases between them. Per the germline V gene, CDR1 is LNHDA and CDR2 is SQIVND (reference sequence). This CDR3 has 14 residues. The full variable domain, with the rest looked up from reference TRBV19 and TRBJ2-3, is DGGITQSPKYLFRKEGQNVTLSCEQNLNHDAMYWYRQDPGQGLRLIYYSQIVNDFQKGDIAEGYSVSREKKESFPLTVTSAQKNPTAFYLCASRSPGSTDTQYFGPGTRLTVL.

This chain connects TRBV7-3 to TRBJ2-3; TRBD2 is a possible D gene (6 bases). Germline CDR1 reads SGHTA; CDR2 reads FQGTGA. Deletions cut 4 bases from V and 2 bases from J, with 10 bases between. The CDR3 sequence is 14 residues long. The CDR3 sequence: CASSSGTLTDTQYF. Here the CDR3 DNA reads TGTGCCAGCAGCTCCGGGACTCTCACAGATACGCAGTATTTT.

This clonotype was seen at least ten times. V usage is TRBV11-2 and J usage is TRBJ2-1; no definite D call. The V and J ends lost 6 bases and 8 bases respectively, with 17 bases between them. Per germline, CDR1 SGHAT and CDR2 FQNNGV. This CDR3 is 14 amino acids long. CDR3 amino acids: CASSLQTSDYEQFF. The CDR3 DNA sequence: TGTGCCAGCAGTTTGCAGACCTCTGACTATGAGCAGTTCTTC.

This clonotype was observed many times. The CDR3: CASRPGPGGDGYTF. The CDR3 region has the DNA TGTGCCAGCAGACCCGGTCCAGGGGGCGACGGCTACACCTTC. V and J are TRBV7-2 and TRBJ1-2; 8 bases match TRBD1. CDR3 length: 14 amino acids. Germline CDR1 SGHTA, CDR2 FQGNSA. V shed 6 bases and J 8 bases; nucleotides not matched to a gene: 11.

The rearrangement links TRBV24-1 to TRBJ2-1; 8 bases align to TRBD1. The germline V gene has CDR1 KGHDR and CDR2 SFDVKD. After removal of 2 bases from V and 5 bases from J, the junction contained 7 bases not matched to a gene. The CDR3 spans 16 residues. CDR3 nucleotide sequence: TGTGCCACCAGTGATTCCCGACAGGGGTCCCACAATGAGCAGTTCTTC. Translating it yields CATSDSRQGSHNEQFF.

The genes are TRBV10-3 and TRBJ2-2; no clear D. The CDR3 loop spans 15 amino acids. Germline CDR1 reads ENHRY; CDR2 reads SYGVKD. V dropped 1 base and J dropped 2 bases, with 8 bases sitting between them. DNA for the CDR3: TGTGCCATCAGTGAGTGGCGGAGTAACACCGGGGAGCTGTTTTTT. It specifies CAISEWRSNTGELFF.

This chain links TRBV7-3 with TRBJ2-3; no definite D call. The CDR3 is made up of 15 amino acids. V was clipped by 5 bases and J by 4 bases, with 16 bases between them. Per germline, CDR1 SGHTA and CDR2 FQGTGA. Written as DNA, the CDR3 is TGTGCCAGCAGCGCAACCATGAGGACCTCAGATACGCAGTATTTT. It specifies CASSATMRTSDTQYF. Full variable domain (remainder filled in from reference TRBV7-3 and TRBJ2-3): GAGVSQTPSNKVTEKGKYVELRCDPISGHTALYWYRQSLGQGPEFLIYFQGTGAADDSGLPNDRFFAVRPEGSVSTLKIQRTERGDSAVYLCASSATMRTSDTQYFGPGTRLTVL.

V is TRBV6-5 and J is TRBJ1-5; perhaps TRBD1 as D (5 bases). Per the germline V gene, CDR1 is MNHEY and CDR2 is SVGAGI. This CDR3 contains 15 residues. Trimming took off 6 bases at V and 7 bases at J, with 19 bases between the two ends. DNA of the CDR3: TGTGCCAGCAGCCCCGATACAGGTCTTGGGCAGCCCCAGCATTTT. Protein: CASSPDTGLGQPQHF.

The chain carries TRBV7-9 and TRBJ2-1, with 11 bases aligning to TRBD2. CDR1 is SEHNR, CDR2 FQNEAQ, per germline (reference sequence). The CDR3 totals 19 residues. V lost 5 bases to trimming and J lost 0 bases; unmatched junction nucleotides: 12. DNA for the CDR3: TGTGCCAGCAGCGCAGGAACTAGCGGGGGTTCGAGCTCCTACAATGAGCAGTTCTTC. It encodes CASSAGTSGGSSSYNEQFF.

The chain carries TRBV11-1 and TRBJ1-1; 8 bases are shared with TRBD1. Losses at the gene ends were 5 bases for V and 0 bases for J; bases not matched to a gene: 5. This CDR3 region has 15 residues. The germline V gene encodes CDR1 SGHAT and CDR2 FQDESV (reference sequence). The chain's CDR3 is CASSGRDRLNTEAFF. The CDR3 nucleotides read TGTGCCAGCAGCGGACGGGACAGGTTGAACACTGAAGCTTTCTTT.

This clonotype was detected ten times or more. The rearrangement uses TRBV7-3 and TRBJ2-7; D possibly uses TRBD1 or TRBD2 (6 bases each). The V gene's germline CDR1 is SGHTA and CDR2 FQGTGA. The CDR3 is 17 residues long. V was shortened by 0 bases and J by 3 bases, with 18 bases between the two germline ends. In DNA form, the CDR3 reads TGTGCCAGCAGCTTAACAGGGGGGAACCCTAACCTCTACGAGCAGTACTTC. Protein: CASSLTGGNPNLYEQYF.

This clonotype was picked up a small number of times. The chain links TRBV7-3 to TRBJ1-1, with TRBD1 identical over 7 bases. This CDR3 is 16 amino acids long. The V and J ends lost 3 bases and 3 bases, in that order; junction bases with no gene match: 10. From germline, CDR1 is SGHTA and CDR2 FQGTGA. The DNA for the CDR3 is TGTGCCAGCAGCTTGACGGCAGGGGGGTGGGACACTGAAGCTTTCTTT. Protein product: CASSLTAGGWDTEAFF.

The genes are TRBV20-1 and TRBJ1-2, with 7 nucleotides matching TRBD1. The CDR3 runs 15 residues. The trim removed 4 bases at V and 5 bases at J, leaving 13 bases unmatched. Germline loops: CDR1 DFQATT, CDR2 SNEGSKA (reference sequence). The DNA of the CDR3 is TGCAGTGCTAACCGGGCAGGGGGGATCCGGTATGGCTACACCTTC. It is translated as CSANRAGGIRYGYTF.